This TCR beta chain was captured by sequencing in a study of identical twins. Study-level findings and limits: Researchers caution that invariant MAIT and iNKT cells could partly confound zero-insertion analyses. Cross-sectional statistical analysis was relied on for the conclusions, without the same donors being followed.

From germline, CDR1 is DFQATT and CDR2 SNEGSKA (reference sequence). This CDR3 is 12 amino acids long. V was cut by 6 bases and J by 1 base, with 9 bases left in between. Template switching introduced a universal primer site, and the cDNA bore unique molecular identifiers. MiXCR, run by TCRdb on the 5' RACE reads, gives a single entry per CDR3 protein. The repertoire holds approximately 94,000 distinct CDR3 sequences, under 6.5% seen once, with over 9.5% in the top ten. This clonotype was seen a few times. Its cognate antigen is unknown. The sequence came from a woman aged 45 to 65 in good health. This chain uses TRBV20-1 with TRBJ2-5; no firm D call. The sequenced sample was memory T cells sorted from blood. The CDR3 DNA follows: TGCAGTGCCGTAGGCCCCCAAGAGACCCAGTACTTC. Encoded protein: CSAVGPQETQYF.